The 9 T cell receptor beta chains reported below all come from one sample, sequenced in a study of blood T cell repertoires in COVID-19. The data were produced by immunoSEQ multiplex PCR, yet TCRdb's version contains in-frame clones alone and is incomplete. The sample includes hundreds of thousands of clones, about four fifths of them seen just once. What was sequenced was peripheral blood. Receptor source: a woman aged 80 or over with COVID-19, enrolled during active disease.

The chain couples TRBV24-1 to TRBJ2-3; 7 positions agree with TRBD1. Trimming removed 0 bases from V and 3 bases from J; junction bases left unmatched: 11. Germline values: CDR1 KGHDR, CDR2 SFDVKD. This CDR3 region has 18 residues. CDR3 DNA sequence: TGTGCCACCAGTGATTTGAGTTCAGGGGGAAGGATTACAGATACGCAGTATTTT. This translates into CATSDLSSGGRITDTQYF.

Here the CDR3 reads CASSPSGGNTIYF. In nucleotides, the CDR3 is TGTGCCAGCAGCCCTTCGGGGGGGAACACCATATATTTT. The chain recombines TRBV7-9 with TRBJ1-3, with D perhaps matching TRBD1 (5 bases). With 5 bases removed from V and 7 bases from J, the gap between germline ends came to 12 bases. The germline V gene has CDR1 SEHNR and CDR2 FQNEAQ (reference sequence). The CDR3 sequence is 13 residues long.

This clone was recorded a few times. V gene TRBV6-6 combines with J gene TRBJ1-2, with TRBD1 identical over 10 bases. V shed 5 bases, J shed 3 bases, and the junction held 6 bases outside the gene matches. Per germline, CDR1 MNHNY and CDR2 SVGAGI (reference sequence). The CDR3 contains 15 residues. The CDR3 DNA sequence: TGTGCCAGCAGTGACCCGGGACAGGGGTACTATGGCTACACCTTC. It translates to CASSDPGQGYYGYTF.

This clone was seen just once. V and J are TRBV28 and TRBJ1-2; 9 bases are a match to TRBD1. The germline V gene has CDR1 MDHEN and CDR2 SYDVKM. This CDR3 has 12 amino acids. Unmatched junction bases numbered 4, after V lost 6 bases and J lost 8 bases. The CDR3 DNA sequence: TGTGCCAGCAGCTTGGGACAGGGCGGCTACACCTTC. The encoded protein is CASSLGQGGYTF.

This clone was seen once. The chain employs TRBV19 and TRBJ2-3; 8 bases fit TRBD1. The V segment lost 5 bases and the J segment 7 bases; nucleotides outside the gene matches: 17. The CDR3 runs to 17 residues. Germline CDR1 and CDR2: LNHDA and SQIVND (reference sequence). The CDR3 sequence is CASSRGFRDRTSYTQYF. Written as DNA, the CDR3 is TGTGCCAGTAGTCGAGGCTTCCGGGACAGGACCTCCTATACGCAGTATTTT.

The chain recombines TRBV5-1 with TRBJ1-3; maybe TRBD1 (5 bases). V gave up 2 bases and J gave up 3 bases, with 9 bases separating them. The CDR3 runs to 14 residues. Germline CDR1 is SGHRS and CDR2 is YFSETQ. The CDR3 DNA follows: TGCGCCAGCAGCTTTGACAGCTATGGAAACACCATATATTTT. It is translated as CASSFDSYGNTIYF.

V is TRBV24-1 and J is TRBJ2-3, with D tentatively TRBD2 (6 bases). The CDR3 consists of 16 residues. The germline CDR1 and CDR2 sequences are KGHDR and SFDVKD. V was clipped by 5 bases and J by 6 bases, with 20 bases between them. The CDR3 is CATSVKRSGLQDTQYF. DNA of the CDR3: TGTGCCACCAGTGTAAAAAGAAGCGGGCTTCAGGATACGCAGTATTTT.

This clone was seen only once. The chain recombines TRBV10-3 with TRBJ2-5; TRBD2 matches 7 bases. The CDR3 length is 16 residues. Germline V gives CDR1 ENHRY, CDR2 SYGVKD. V lost 2 bases and J lost 5; bases outside the gene matches: 11. The CDR3 DNA is TGTGCCATCAGTGAGATGGGGGGAGGGCCGTTCGAGACCCAGTACTTC. It yields the protein CAISEMGGGPFETQYF.

The rearrangement joins TRBV6-5 to TRBJ2-3; possible D gene TRBD1, 5 bases. The CDR3 has 16 residues. CDR1 is MNHEY, CDR2 SVGAGI, per germline. The germline V and J ends were trimmed by 2 bases and 0 bases, with 12 bases remaining between them. Here the CDR3 DNA reads TGTGCCAGCAGTTACGGCAGGGCGACTAGCACAGATACGCAGTATTTT. It translates to CASSYGRATSTDTQYF.